Listed below are T cell receptor beta chains from one sample, sequenced in a study of T cell repertoires in cytomegalovirus infection. TCRdb used MiXCR to reprocess the reads, holding one entry per CDR3 protein. The sample comprises hundreds of thousands of distinct CDR3 sequences, about two fifths of which are singletons, and 43% rests with the top ten. For these TCRs, the target antigens are not known. This sample comprised cultured PBMCs, obtained from culture after CMV antigen stimulation. The origin of the receptors is a human donor in good health (CMV status not recorded). Some clones in this sample may be carry-over from other donors' samples. The CDR3 runs from the conserved cysteine through the conserved F or W. A D gene is named only where the DNA matches it firmly. Not every row has a clone size; where given, it reads once, few, many or a size class.

D,size,length,J,V,CDR3,DNA
NA,few,13,TRBJ1-2,TRBV5-6,CASSLAGVYGYTF,TGTGCCAGCAGCTTGGCGGGGGTTTACGGCTACACCTTC
NA,many,15,TRBJ1-1,TRBV7-2,CASSLDPGAATEAFF,TGTGCCAGCAGCTTAGACCCGGGGGCGGCGACTGAAGCTTTCTTT
NA,NA,13,TRBJ2-3,TRBV20-1,CSARVNGQDTQYF,TGCAGTGCTAGAGTCAACGGACAGGATACGCAGTATTTT
NA,NA,15,TRBJ2-5,TRBV6-1,CASSESPSGRETQYF,TGTGCCAGCAGTGAAAGTCCTAGTGGCAGAGAGACCCAGTACTTC
TRBD2,NA,14,TRBJ2-1,TRBV5-4,CASSSSGVSNEQFF,TGTGCCAGCAGCTCTAGCGGAGTGAGCAATGAGCAGTTCTTC
NA,NA,15,TRBJ2-3,TRBV20-1,CSATFIGVRTDTQYF,TGCAGTGCTACCTTCATTGGGGTCCGCACAGATACGCAGTATTTT
NA,NA,14,TRBJ1-2,TRBV4-1,CASSQDGGAKGYTF,TGCGCCAGCAGCCAAGATGGGGGGGCGAAGGGCTACACCTTC
NA,NA,12,TRBJ2-1,TRBV7-6,CASSLTSHEQFF,TGTGCCAGCAGCCTCACTAGTCATGAGCAGTTCTTC
NA,NA,15,TRBJ2-3,TRBV7-9,CASSEGFSYTDTQYF,TGTGCCAGCAGCGAGGGATTCTCATACACAGATACGCAGTATTTT
NA,few,13,TRBJ2-1,TRBV4-1,CASSQEVLAEQFF,TGCGCCAGCAGCCAAGAAGTACTAGCTGAGCAGTTCTTC
NA,few,15,TRBJ1-2,TRBV7-6,CASSLGPGDNYGYTF,TGTGCCAGCAGCTTAGGTCCAGGGGACAACTATGGCTACACCTTC
TRBD1,NA,18,TRBJ2-3,TRBV27,CASSLTQPGQGYADTQYF,TGTGCCAGCAGTCTCACCCAGCCGGGACAGGGCTACGCAGATACGCAGTATTTT
TRBD1,NA,14,TRBJ2-7,TRBV28,CASSFGQGGYEQYF,TGTGCCAGCAGTTTCGGACAGGGAGGCTACGAGCAGTACTTC